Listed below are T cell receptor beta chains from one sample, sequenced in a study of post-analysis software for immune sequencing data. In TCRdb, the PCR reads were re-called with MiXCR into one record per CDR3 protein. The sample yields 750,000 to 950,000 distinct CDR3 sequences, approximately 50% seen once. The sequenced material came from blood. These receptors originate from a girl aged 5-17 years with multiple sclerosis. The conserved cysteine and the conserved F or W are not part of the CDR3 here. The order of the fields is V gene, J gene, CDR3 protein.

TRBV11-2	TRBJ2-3	ASSARTSGGSTDTQY
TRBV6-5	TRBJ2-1	ASSFTSLTYNEQF
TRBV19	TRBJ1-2	ASSPERGANGYT
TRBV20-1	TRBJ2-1	SASLPGLAQF
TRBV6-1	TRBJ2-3	ASKVQGWDTQY
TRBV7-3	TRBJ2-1	ASSLTSLRGSSYNEQF
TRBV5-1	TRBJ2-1	ASSLFGSSYNEQF
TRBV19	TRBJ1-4	ASSNTATNEKLF
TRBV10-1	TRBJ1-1	ARRERVCAF
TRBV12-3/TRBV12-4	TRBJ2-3	ASSPYSLAVSTDTQY
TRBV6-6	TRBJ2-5	ASSHLVKQY
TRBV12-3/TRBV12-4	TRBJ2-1	ASSSWGQGENEQF
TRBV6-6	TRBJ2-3	AGSQGWTPTDTQY
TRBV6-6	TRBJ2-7	ASSYSWGDDYEQY
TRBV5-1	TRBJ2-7	ASSPQSRETYEQY
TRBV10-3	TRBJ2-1	AISEASGRPGEQF
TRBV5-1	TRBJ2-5	ASRKGPQQETQY
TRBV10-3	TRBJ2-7	AIRQESEQY
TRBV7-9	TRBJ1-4	ASSLVGFSEKLF
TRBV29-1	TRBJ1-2	SVGRSNYGYT
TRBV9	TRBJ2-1	ASSASGLAGVNEQF
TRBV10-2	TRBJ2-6	ASSPARGSGANVLT
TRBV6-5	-	ASRFYGTGFYEQY
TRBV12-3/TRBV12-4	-	ASSPNRGLAGGETQY
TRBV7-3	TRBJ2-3	ASSLRGQGYTDTQY
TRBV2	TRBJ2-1	ASSLSSGEQF
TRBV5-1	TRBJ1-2	ASSLATGSNYGYT
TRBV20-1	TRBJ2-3	SARAMADTQY
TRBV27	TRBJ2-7	ASSRDRGYPYEQY
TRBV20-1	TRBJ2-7	SASHGLASHEQY
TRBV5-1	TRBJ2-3	ASSLSSGAYTDTQY
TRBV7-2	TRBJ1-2	ASSLASQGKSYT
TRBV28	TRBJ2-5	ASSSHGGGQETQY
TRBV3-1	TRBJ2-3	ASNQGMNTDTQY
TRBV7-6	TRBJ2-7	ASSVSLLGRAGEQY
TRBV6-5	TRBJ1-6	ASSYSSSWSWTSYNSPLH
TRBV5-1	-	ASSIPRKVETQY
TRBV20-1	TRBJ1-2	SAGDGPILYGYT
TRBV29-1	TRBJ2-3	SVGLLAGHTDTQY
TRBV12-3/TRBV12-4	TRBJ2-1	ASSFRRTSGYEQF
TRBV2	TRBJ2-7	ASSEALKGLGAYEQY
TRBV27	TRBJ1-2	ASRKRDAGYGYT
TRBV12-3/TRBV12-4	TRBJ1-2	ASSLIYGYT
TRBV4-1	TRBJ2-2	ASSQARLAGGIWANTGELF
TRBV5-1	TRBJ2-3	ASSASGGQDTQY
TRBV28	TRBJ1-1	ASSLTGQMNTEAF
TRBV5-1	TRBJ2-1	ASSLAVTYNEQF
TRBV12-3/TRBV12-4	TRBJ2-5	ASRPPIAGETQY
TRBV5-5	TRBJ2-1	ASDEDLPPYNEQF
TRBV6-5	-	ASSFRSSAPYEQY
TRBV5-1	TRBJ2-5	ASSFHSQIQETQY
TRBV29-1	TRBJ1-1	SVGVQWDTEAF
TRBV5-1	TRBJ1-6	ASSSGFDNSPLH
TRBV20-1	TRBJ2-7	SARGLGVEGYEQY